This record concerns one T cell receptor (beta chain) sequence. Antigen: not known. This CDR3 is built from 15 residues. The germline CDR1 and CDR2 sequences are SGHTA and FQGNSA. Trimming removed 5 bases from V and 4 bases from J; junction bases left unmatched: 10. Using its own MiXCR run on the PCR reads, TCRdb lists one record per CDR3 protein. The sample lists hundreds of thousands of distinct CDR3 sequences, about 25% occurring once. These data come from a study of molecular identifiers for immune sequencing clone quantification. General study results and limits: In CMV-specific effectors, clones above 20 copies held over 99% of molecules; naive, under 1%.

The sequenced sample consisted of naive CD8+ T cells from blood, with Jurkat cell RNA spiked in. Subset: FACS-sorted CD8+CD4-CCR7+CD45RA+ naive T cells. This chain joins TRBV7-2 and TRBJ2-5; TRBD2 matches 7 bases. The source of this sequence is a human donor in good health. Some libraries in this study had Jurkat cell RNA spiked in. CDR3 amino acids: CASSQGRGGRETQYF. The DNA for the CDR3 is TGTGCCAGCAGCCAGGGCCGCGGGGGAAGAGAGACCCAGTACTTC.